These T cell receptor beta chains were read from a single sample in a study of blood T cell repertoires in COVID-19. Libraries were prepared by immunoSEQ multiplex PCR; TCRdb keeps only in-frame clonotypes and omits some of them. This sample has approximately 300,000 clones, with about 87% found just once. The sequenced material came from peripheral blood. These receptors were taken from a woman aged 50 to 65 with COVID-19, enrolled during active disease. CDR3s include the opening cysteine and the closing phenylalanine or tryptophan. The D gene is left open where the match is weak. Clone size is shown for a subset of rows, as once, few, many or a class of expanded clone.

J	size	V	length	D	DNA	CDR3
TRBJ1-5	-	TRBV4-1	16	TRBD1	TGCGCCAGCAGCCCGGGCCCCGACAGGGGGCATCAGCCCCAGCATTTT	CASSPGPDRGHQPQHF
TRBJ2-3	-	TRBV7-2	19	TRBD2	TGTGCCAGCAGCTTAAACTCCGGGTCGCTAGCGGGAGGCACAGATACGCAGTATTTT	CASSLNSGSLAGGTDTQYF
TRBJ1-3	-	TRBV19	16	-	TGTGCCAGTAGCAAAGGGGGTTTGGGCTCTGGAAACACCATATATTTT	CASSKGGLGSGNTIYF
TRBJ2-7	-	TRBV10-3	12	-	TGTGCCATCAGTAACAATGTTTGGGAGCAGCACTTC	CAISNNVWEQHF
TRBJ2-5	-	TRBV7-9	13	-	TGTGCCAGCAGCCCCAGGGTCGCGGAGACCCAGTACTTC	CASSPRVAETQYF
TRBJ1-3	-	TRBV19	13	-	TGTGCCAGTAGTTATAGCTCTGGAAACACCATATATTTT	CASSYSSGNTIYF
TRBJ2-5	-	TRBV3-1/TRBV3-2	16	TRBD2	TGTGCCAGCAGGCTACTAGGGCGCGGGGGGAGAGAGACCCAGTACTTC	CASRLLGRGGRETQYF
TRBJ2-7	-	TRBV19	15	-	TGTGCCAGTAGCCCCCGCGACTCCTACTCCTACGAGCAGTACTTC	CASSPRDSYSYEQYF
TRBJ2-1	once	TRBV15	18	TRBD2	TGTGCCACCCCCCTAACCGCCATTGAGACTAGCGGGAACAATGAGCAGTTCTTC	CATPLTAIETSGNNEQFF
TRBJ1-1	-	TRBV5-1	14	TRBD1	TGCGCCAGCAGCTTGGTTCAGGGGGCAATTGAAGCTTTCTTT	CASSLVQGAIEAFF
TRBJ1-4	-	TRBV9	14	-	TGTGCCAGCAGCGCGGGAGCCTTGGGTGAAAAACTGTTTTTT	CASSAGALGEKLFF
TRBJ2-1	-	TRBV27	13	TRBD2	TGTGCCAGCACTTTGATAGCGGGAAATGAGCAGTTCTTC	CASTLIAGNEQFF
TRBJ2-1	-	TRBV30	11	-	TGTGCCTGGAGTGTACATAATGAGCAGTTCTTC	CAWSVHNEQFF
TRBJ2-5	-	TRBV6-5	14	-	TGTGCCAGCAGTTACTCGGGAGGCCAAGAGACCCAGTACTTC	CASSYSGGQETQYF
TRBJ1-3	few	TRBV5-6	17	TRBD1	TGTGCCAGCAGCTGGGGAAGGGGACAGGCGAGAGGAAACACCATATATTTT	CASSWGRGQARGNTIYF
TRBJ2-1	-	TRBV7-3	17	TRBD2	TGTGCCAGCAGCTCCCCTGAGACTAGCGGGATCACAAATGAGCAGTTCTTC	CASSSPETSGITNEQFF
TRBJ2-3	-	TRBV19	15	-	TGTGCCAGTAGTGTTACGCGGGGACTCACAGATACGCAGTATTTT	CASSVTRGLTDTQYF
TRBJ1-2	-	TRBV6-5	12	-	TGTGCCAGCAGTCCTCCAGGGCCAGGCTACACCTTC	CASSPPGPGYTF
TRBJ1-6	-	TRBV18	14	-	TGTGCCAGCTCACCGGGAACGGTCGAGGGACCCCTCCACTTT	CASSPGTVEGPLHF
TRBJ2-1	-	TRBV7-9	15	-	TGTGCCAGCAGCTCCCGACCGGGATGGGATAGTGAGCAGTTCTTC	CASSSRPGWDSEQFF
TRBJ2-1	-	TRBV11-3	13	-	TGTGCCAGCAGCTCGACAGGTTACAATGAGCAGTTCTTC	CASSSTGYNEQFF
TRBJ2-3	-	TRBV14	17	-	TGTGCCAGCAGCCAAAGTACGCTTAGCGGCCTCACAGATACGCAGTATTTT	CASSQSTLSGLTDTQYF
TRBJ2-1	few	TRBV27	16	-	TGTGCCAGCAGTTTAACCCGACAGAACTTCTACAATGAGCAGTTCTTC	CASSLTRQNFYNEQFF
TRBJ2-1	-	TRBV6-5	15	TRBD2	TGTGCCAGCAGTTATACTAGCGGGAGGGCCAATGAGCAGTTCTTC	CASSYTSGRANEQFF
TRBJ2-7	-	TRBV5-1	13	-	TGCGCCAGCAGGCAGTCAGGATCCTACGAGCAGTACTTC	CASRQSGSYEQYF
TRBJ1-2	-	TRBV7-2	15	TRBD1	TGTGCCAGCAGCTACCGGGACAGCACTATTGGGGGCTACACCTTC	CASSYRDSTIGGYTF
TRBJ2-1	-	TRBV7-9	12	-	TGTGCCAGCAGCTTAAACGGCAATGAGCAGTTCTTC	CASSLNGNEQFF
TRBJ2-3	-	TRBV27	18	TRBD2	TGTGCCAGCAGTTTATCGTGGACTAGCGGGATAGGGACAGATACGCAGTATTTT	CASSLSWTSGIGTDTQYF
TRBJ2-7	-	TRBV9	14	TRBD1	TGTGCCAGCAGCGTCGGGACAGGGTCTCACGAGCAGTACTTC	CASSVGTGSHEQYF
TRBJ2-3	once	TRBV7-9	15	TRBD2	TGTGCCAGCAGCCCGCGACTAGCGGCCACAGATACGCAGTATTTT	CASSPRLAATDTQYF
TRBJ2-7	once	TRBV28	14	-	TGTGCCACCATACTGGCTAGCAACCCCTACGAGCAGTACTTC	CATILASNPYEQYF
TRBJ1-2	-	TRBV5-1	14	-	TGCGCCAGCAGCCTATGGACAGCCCGGAATGGCTACACCTTC	CASSLWTARNGYTF
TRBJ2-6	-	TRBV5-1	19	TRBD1	TGCGCCAGCAGCTTGATACTGACAGGGGGCCTCTCTGGGGCCAACGTCCTGACTTTC	CASSLILTGGLSGANVLTF
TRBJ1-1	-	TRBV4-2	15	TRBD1	TGTGCCAGCAGCCATGACAGGGGGTCGGGCACTGAAGCTTTCTTT	CASSHDRGSGTEAFF
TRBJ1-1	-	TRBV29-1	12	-	TGCAGCGTTCAGGGCCCGGGCACTGAAGCTTTCTTT	CSVQGPGTEAFF
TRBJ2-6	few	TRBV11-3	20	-	TGTGCCAGCAGGGGAGGCAGGGTAATCCCTCGGGTCTCTGGGGCCAACGTCCTGACTTTC	CASRGGRVIPRVSGANVLTF
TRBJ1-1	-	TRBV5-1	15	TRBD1	TGCGCCAGCAGCTTGATGAATACAGGGGCCGCTGGGGCTTTCTTT	CASSLMNTGAAGAFF